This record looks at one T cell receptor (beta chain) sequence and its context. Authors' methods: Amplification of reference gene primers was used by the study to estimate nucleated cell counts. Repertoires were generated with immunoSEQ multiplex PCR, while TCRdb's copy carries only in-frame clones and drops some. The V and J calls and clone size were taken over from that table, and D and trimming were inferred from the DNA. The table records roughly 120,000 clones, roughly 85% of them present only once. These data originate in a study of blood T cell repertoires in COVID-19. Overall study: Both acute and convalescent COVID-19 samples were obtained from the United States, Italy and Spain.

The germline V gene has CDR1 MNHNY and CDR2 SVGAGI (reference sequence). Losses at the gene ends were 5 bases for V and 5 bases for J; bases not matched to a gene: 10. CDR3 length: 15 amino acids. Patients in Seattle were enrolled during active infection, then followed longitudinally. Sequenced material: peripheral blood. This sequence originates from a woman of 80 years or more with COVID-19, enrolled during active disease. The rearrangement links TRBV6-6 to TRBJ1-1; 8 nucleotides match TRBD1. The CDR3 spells CASSKRQGSYTEAFF. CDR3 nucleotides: TGTGCCAGCAGTAAGCGACAGGGGTCTTATACTGAAGCTTTCTTT.